This TCR beta chain comes out of a study of identifying expanded T cells in peripheral blood. In germline, CDR1 is SGHRS, CDR2 YFSETQ. Trimming left V 4 bases short and J 6 bases short, with 7 bases between. CDR3 length equals 12 residues. Produced via immunoSEQ multiplex PCR; TCRdb's table is partial and in-frame only. This sample yields over 90,000 clones, of which 88% are seen a single time; under 6% belongs to the top ten. Specimen: blood. The receptor was isolated from a person between 18 and 69 years old in good health. The chain is built from TRBV5-1 and TRBJ2-2; perhaps D is TRBD1 or TRBD2 (5 bases each). The CDR3 bases are TGCGCCAGCAGCCAGGGACCCGGGGAGCTGTTTTTT. Protein sequence: CASSQGPGELFF. Looking up the rest from reference TRBV5-1 and TRBJ2-2 gives the full variable domain: KAGVTQTPRYLIKTRGQQVTLSCSPISGHRSVSWYQQTPGQGLQFLFEYFSETQRNKGNFPGRFSGRQFSNSRSEMNVSTLELGDSALYLCASSQGPGELFFGEGSRLTVL.